These T cell receptor beta chains were read from a single sample in a study of OX40 agonist ivuxolimab in advanced cancers. Profiled with immunoSEQ multiplex PCR; TCRdb holds only in-frame clones, not every one. Of fewer than 70,000 clones in the sample, 80% to 90% are singletons; the top ten hold 1.5% to 2%. This specimen was CD4+ or CD8+ T cells sorted from blood, taken in a trial of the OX40 agonist ivuxolimab. These receptors were obtained from an adult with an advanced solid tumor such as melanoma, head and neck, liver or kidney cancer. CDR3s include the opening cysteine and the closing phenylalanine or tryptophan. A D gene is named only where the DNA matches it firmly. Size is stated for part of the rows, as once, few or many counts, or as a class when the clone is expanded.

NA TRBJ2-7 TRBV4-2 NA TGTGCCAGCAGCCAAGATTCGTCCGGGGACTACGAGCAGTACTTC CASSQDSSGDYEQYF
NA TRBJ2-7 TRBV5-4 NA TGTGCCAGCAGTCTTACAGGGATTTCCTCCTACGAGCAGTACTTC CASSLTGISSYEQYF
NA TRBJ2-1 TRBV4-1 NA TGCGCCAGCAGCCAAGGAACTGGGCGGGAATACAATGAGCAGTTCTTC CASSQGTGREYNEQFF
TRBD2 TRBJ2-7 TRBV5-1 NA TGCGCCAGCAGCTTACCAACTAGCGGGAGTGCGGACGAGCAGTACTTC CASSLPTSGSADEQYF
NA TRBJ1-1 TRBV28 once TGTGCCAGCAGTTTATTCCCCCCTGAAAGTCCTGAAGCTTTCTTT CASSLFPPESPEAFF
NA TRBJ1-3 TRBV2 NA TGTGCCGGATCGACAGCTTCTGGAAACACCATATATTTT CAGSTASGNTIYF
NA TRBJ1-1 TRBV19 NA TGTGCCAGTAGTAAACAACTAGAACACAGGGAGAACACTGAAGCTTTCTTT CASSKQLEHRENTEAFF
TRBD1 TRBJ2-7 TRBV27 NA TGTGCCAGCAGTTTAGACAGGGAAAGTAGATATCCCTACGAGCAGTACTTC CASSLDRESRYPYEQYF
NA TRBJ1-3 TRBV21-1 NA TGTGCCAGCAGCCGGAAGGAGGGGGCTAACACCATATATTTT CASSRKEGANTIYF
NA TRBJ2-7 TRBV6-1 NA TGTGCCAGCAGTGAAGACCCAGGGCCCCACTACGAGCAGTACTTC CASSEDPGPHYEQYF
NA TRBJ1-4 TRBV6-6 once TGTGCCAGCAGTTACCCGACAGGAAATAATGAAAAACTGTTTTTT CASSYPTGNNEKLFF